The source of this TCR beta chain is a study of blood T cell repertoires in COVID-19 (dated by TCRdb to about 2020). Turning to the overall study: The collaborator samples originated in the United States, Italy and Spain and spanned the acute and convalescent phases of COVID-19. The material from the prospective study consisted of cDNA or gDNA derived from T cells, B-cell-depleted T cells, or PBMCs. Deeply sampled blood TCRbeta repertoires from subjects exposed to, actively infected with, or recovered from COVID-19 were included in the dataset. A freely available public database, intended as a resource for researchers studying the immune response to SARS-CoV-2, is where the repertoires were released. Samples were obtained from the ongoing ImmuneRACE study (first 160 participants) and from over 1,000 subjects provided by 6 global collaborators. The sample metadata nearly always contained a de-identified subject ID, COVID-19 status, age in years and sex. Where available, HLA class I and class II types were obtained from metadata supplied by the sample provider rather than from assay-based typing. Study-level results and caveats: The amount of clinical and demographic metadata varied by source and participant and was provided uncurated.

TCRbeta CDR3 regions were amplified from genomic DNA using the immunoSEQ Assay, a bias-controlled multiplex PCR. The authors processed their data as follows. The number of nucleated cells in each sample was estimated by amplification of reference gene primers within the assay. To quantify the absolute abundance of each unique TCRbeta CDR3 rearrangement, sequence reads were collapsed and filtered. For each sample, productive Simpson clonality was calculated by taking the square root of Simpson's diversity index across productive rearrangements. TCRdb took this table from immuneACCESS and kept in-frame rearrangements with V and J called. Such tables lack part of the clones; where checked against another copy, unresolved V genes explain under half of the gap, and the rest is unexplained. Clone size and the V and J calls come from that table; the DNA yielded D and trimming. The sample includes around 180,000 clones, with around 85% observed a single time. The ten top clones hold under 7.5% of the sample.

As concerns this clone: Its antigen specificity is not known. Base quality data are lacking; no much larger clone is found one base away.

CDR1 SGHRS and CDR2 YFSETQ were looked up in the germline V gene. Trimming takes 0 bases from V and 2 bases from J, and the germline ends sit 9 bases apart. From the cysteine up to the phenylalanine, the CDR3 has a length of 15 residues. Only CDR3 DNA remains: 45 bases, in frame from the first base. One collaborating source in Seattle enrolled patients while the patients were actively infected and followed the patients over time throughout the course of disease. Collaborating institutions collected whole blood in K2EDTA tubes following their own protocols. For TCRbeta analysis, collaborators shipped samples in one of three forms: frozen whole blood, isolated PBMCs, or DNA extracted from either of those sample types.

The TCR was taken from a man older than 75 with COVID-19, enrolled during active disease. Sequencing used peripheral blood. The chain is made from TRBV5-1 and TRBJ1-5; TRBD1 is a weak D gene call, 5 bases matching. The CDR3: CASSLAGMGNQPQHF. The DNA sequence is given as TGCGCCAGCAGCTTGGCAGGGATGGGCAATCAGCCCCAGCATTTT.